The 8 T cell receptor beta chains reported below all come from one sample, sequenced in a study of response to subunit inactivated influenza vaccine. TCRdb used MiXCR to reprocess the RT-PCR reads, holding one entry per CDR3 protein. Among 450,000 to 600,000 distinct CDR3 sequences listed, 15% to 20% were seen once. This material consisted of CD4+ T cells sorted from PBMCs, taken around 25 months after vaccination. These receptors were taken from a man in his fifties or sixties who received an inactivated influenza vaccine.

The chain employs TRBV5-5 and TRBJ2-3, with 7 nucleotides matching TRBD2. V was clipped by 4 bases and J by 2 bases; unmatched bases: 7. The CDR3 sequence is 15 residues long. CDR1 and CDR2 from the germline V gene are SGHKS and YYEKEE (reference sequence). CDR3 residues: CASSPQAGITDTQYF. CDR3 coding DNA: TGTGCCAGCAGCCCCCAAGCGGGGATCACAGATACGCAGTATTTT.

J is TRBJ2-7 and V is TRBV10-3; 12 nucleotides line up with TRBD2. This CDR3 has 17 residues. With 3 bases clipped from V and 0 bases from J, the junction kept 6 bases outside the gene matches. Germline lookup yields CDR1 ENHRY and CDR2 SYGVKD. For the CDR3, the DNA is TGTGCCATCAGTGATCTACTAGCGGGGGGAAGCTCCTACGAGCAGTACTTC. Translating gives CAISDLLAGGSSYEQYF.

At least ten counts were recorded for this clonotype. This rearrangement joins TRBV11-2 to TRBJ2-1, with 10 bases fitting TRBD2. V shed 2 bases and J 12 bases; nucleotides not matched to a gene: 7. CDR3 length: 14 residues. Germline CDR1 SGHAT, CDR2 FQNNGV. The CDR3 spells CASSLPSGGPRQFF. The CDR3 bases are TGTGCCAGCAGCTTACCTAGCGGGGGCCCCAGGCAGTTCTTC.

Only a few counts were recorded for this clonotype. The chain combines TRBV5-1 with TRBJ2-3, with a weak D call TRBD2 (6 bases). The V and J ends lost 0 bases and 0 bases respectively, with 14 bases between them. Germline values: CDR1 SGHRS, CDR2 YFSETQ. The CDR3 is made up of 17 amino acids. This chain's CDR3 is CASSLAGLSSSTDTQYF. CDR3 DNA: TGCGCCAGCAGCTTGGCGGGACTTTCAAGTAGCACAGATACGCAGTATTTT.

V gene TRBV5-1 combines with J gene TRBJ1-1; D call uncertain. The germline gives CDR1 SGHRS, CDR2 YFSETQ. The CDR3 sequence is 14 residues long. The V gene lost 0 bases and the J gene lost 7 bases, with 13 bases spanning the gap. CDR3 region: CASSLGQQFNEAFF. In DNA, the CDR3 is TGCGCCAGCAGCTTGGGGCAGCAATTTAATGAAGCTTTCTTT. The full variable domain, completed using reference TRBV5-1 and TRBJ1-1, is KAGVTQTPRYLIKTRGQQVTLSCSPISGHRSVSWYQQTPGQGLQFLFEYFSETQRNKGNFPGRFSGRQFSNSRSEMNVSTLELGDSALYLCASSLGQQFNEAFFGQGTRLTVV.

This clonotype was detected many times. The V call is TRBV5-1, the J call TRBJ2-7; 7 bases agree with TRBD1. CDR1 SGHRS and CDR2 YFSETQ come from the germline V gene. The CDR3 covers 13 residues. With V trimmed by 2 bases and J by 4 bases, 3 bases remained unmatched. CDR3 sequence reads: CASSLGGQYEQYF. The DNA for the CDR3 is TGCGCCAGCAGCTTAGGGGGACAGTACGAGCAGTACTTC.

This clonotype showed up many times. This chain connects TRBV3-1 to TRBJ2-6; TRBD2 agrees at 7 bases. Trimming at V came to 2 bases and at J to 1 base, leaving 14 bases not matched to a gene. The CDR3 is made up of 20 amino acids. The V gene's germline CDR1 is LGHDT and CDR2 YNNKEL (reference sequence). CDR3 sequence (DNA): TGTGCCAGCAGCCAAATGTGGAGACTAGCCGACCAATCTGGGGCCAACGTCCTGACTTTC. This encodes CASSQMWRLADQSGANVLTF.

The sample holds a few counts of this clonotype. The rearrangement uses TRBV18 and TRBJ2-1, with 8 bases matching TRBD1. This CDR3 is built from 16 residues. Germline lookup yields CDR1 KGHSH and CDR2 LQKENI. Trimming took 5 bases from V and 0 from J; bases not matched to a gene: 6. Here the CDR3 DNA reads TGTGCCAGCTCAGCCCGGACAGGGAGCTCCTACAATGAGCAGTTCTTC. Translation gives CASSARTGSSYNEQFF.